This T cell receptor beta chain is from a study of technical replicates of blood from a few donors (dated by TCRdb to 2015 to 2018). The CDR3 starts with the cysteine, ends with the phenylalanine, and has 15 residues. The only DNA kept is the CDR3, 45 bases in frame from the first base. The germline V gene gives CDR1 as MDHEN and CDR2 as SYDVKM. V loses 7 bases of germline sequence and J loses 4 bases, and the interval between the two ends is 17 bases. Note on this clone: Its antigen is not yet known. No qualities accompany the bases; no much larger clone lies one base away.

Preparation of the library involved the immunoSEQ multiplex PCR assay. TCRdb obtained this table from immuneACCESS and retained in-frame rearrangements with V and J assigned. These tables miss some clones; where compared with another copy, unresolved V genes account for less than half of the shortfall, and the remainder is unexplained. The sample has 59,000 or so clones on record, approximately 92% of them singletons. The ten largest clonotypes hold around 4.2% of the sample. The sequence is built from TRBV28 and TRBJ1-5; no D gene call is confident. The sequencing input was PBMCs. The sequence came from a human donor in good health. Some clones in this sample may be carry-over from other donors' samples. The CDR3 in this case is CASMRAQTTNQPQHF. The DNA is as follows: TGTGCCAGCATGCGCGCCCAGACAACAAATCAGCCCCAGCATTTT.